These 4 T cell receptor beta chains were all obtained from the same sample, sequenced in a study of T cell responses to AZD1222 COVID-19 vaccine. Generated by immunoSEQ multiplex PCR, the TCRdb table keeps only in-frame clones and is missing some. The profile shows 150,000 to 190,000 clones, 90% of them singletons. The sequenced sample was peripheral blood, obtained 28 days after the second AZD1222 dose. Source of these receptors: an adult who received the AZD1222 COVID-19 vaccine.

The rearrangement joins TRBV7-8 to TRBJ1-2; D remains ambiguous. The CDR3 is 13 amino acids. CDR1 SGHVS and CDR2 FQNEAQ come from the germline V gene. Trimming removed 5 bases from V and 4 bases from J, with 11 bases in between. The CDR3 protein is CASSRGQLYGYTF. CDR3 DNA: TGTGCCAGCAGCCGCGGGCAGCTCTATGGCTACACCTTC.

The rearrangement uses TRBV7-3 and TRBJ2-1; D unclear. The CDR3 has 16 residues. Germline loops: CDR1 SGHTA, CDR2 FQGTGA. V was pared by 4 bases and J by 4 bases, with 17 bases between. Here the CDR3 reads CASSSVPISRYNEQFF. The DNA of the CDR3 is TGTGCCAGCAGCTCGGTCCCGATCTCAAGATACAATGAGCAGTTCTTC.

The V gene is TRBV7-8, the J gene TRBJ2-1; 8 bases fit TRBD2. The trim removed 3 bases at V and 4 bases at J, leaving 5 bases unmatched. Germline CDR1 reads SGHVS; CDR2 reads FQNEAQ. The CDR3 has 15 residues. CDR3 sequence (DNA): TGTGCCAGCAGCTTTCTGCGGGGGGATTACAATGAGCAGTTCTTC. Amino acids: CASSFLRGDYNEQFF.

The V call is TRBV9, the J call TRBJ2-1; 7 nucleotides align to TRBD1. The CDR3 covers 15 residues. Losses at the gene ends were 0 bases for V and 5 bases for J; bases not matched to a gene: 5. Germline V CDR1 and CDR2: SGDLS, YYNGEE. The CDR3, as DNA: TGTGCCAGCAGCGTAGTACAGGGGTTACACAATGAGCAGTTCTTC. Translation: CASSVVQGLHNEQFF.